The T cell receptor beta chain under discussion was sequenced for a study of cytotoxic CD8 clonotypes in ibrutinib-treated CLL. Study background: The subjects consisted of about a dozen relapsed/refractory and around 15 treatment-naive individuals, with 17 IGHV unmutated.

The assay was immunoSEQ multiplex PCR, and TCRdb's table has in-frame clones only and misses some. The top ten clones hold 6.5% to 8.5% of a sample with more than 300,000 clones, approximately 80% of them seen once. Concerning this clone itself: Its antigen is unidentified.

Study-wide findings and caveats: Relative to age-matched healthy donors, clonality at baseline was higher, and it tracked circulating CD8+ T-cell counts.

This CDR3 spans 15 amino acids. With 4 bases removed from V and 4 bases from J, the gap between germline ends came to 14 bases. CDR1 and CDR2 (germline): SGHNT, YYREEE (reference sequence). This receptor was obtained from a human donor with chronic lymphocytic leukemia. The sequencing used PBMCs, collected before ibrutinib treatment. This chain links TRBV5-4 with TRBJ2-2, with TRBD2 as a possible D gene (6 bases). The CDR3 DNA reads as TGTGCCAGCAGCACAGGTAGCGGCAGCACCGGGGAGCTGTTTTTT. Its translation is CASSTGSGSTGELFF.